The TCR beta chain described here comes from a study of CD8+CD57+ T cells in acquired aplastic anemia. Across the study: Sorting CD4+ and CD8+ cells gave DNA averaging approximately 3 ug. Overall study findings and caveats: In common between the patients and the controls were more than 25 CD8+ CDR3 sequences. For CD8+ Simpson's diversity, patients and controls showed no significant difference.

TCR beta VDJ and CDR3 profiles were obtained from a genomic DNA template. TCRdb processed the reads anew with MiXCR; each CDR3 protein has one entry. The sample consists of roughly 280,000 distinct CDR3 sequences, around three fifths of them appearing once. Individuals selected for sequencing had exhibited CD8+CD57+ cell expansion on flow cytometry. No therapy had been given to the patients at the time of blood sampling. The CDR3 covers 14 residues. The ends were cut back, 0 bases at V and 1 base at J, with 4 bases in the middle. Germline assignment: CDR1 SNHLY and CDR2 FYNNEI. With respect to this clonotype: The antigen is unknown.

The chain carries TRBV2 and TRBJ1-5; D gene uncertain. This receptor was identified in a human donor with aplastic anemia. What was sequenced was sorted CD4+, CD8+, or CD8+CD57+ T cells (not recorded which) from PBMCs. The CDR3 loop reads CASSEAGSNQPQHF. CDR3 DNA: TGTGCCAGCAGTGAAGCCGGGAGCAATCAGCCCCAGCATTTT.